The 23 T cell receptor beta chains given below trace back to one sample, sequenced in a study of Graves' ophthalmopathy and Graves' hyperthyroidism. The study amplified TCR beta CDR3 regions using RNA transcripts. First-round RT-PCR used HTBI primers; second-round multiplex PCR followed. TCRdb reprocessed the multiplex PCR reads with MiXCR, giving one entry per CDR3 protein. The sample shows hundreds of thousands of distinct CDR3 sequences, about 40% of them seen only once. The sequenced sample was peripheral blood. The receptors derive from an adult man with Graves' ophthalmopathy.

On this clonotype: A read error is possible here, since a much larger clone lies one base away. The chain joins TRBV29-1 to TRBJ2-2; D unresolved. CDR3 length: 12 residues. In germline, CDR1 is SQVTM, CDR2 ANQGSEA. V lost 6 bases, J lost 4 bases, and 9 bases lay in between. The CDR3, as DNA: TGCAGCGTCCCCATTGGCACCGGGGAGCTGTTTTTT. It specifies CSVPIGTGELFF.

The rearrangement uses TRBV25-1 and TRBJ2-7; 12 bases match TRBD2. The DNA end lines up better with TRBJ2-1; the J call may be wrong. CDR1 is MGHDK and CDR2 is SYGVNS in the germline V gene. This CDR3 is 17 amino acids long. The CDR3 nucleotides read TGTGCCAGCAGTGACGCGCTAGGACTAGCGGGATTTCGTGAGCAGTTCTTC. Its translation is CASSDALGLAGFREQFF.

This clonotype has a count of ten or more. The chain uses TRBV7-2 and TRBJ2-7; 8 nucleotides line up with TRBD2. Germline assignment: CDR1 SGHTA and CDR2 FQGNSA. Trimming removed 7 bases from V and 2 bases from J; junction bases left unmatched: 7. The CDR3 extends over 14 amino acids. The CDR3 coding sequence is TGTGCCAGCAACTTCCGGGGGGGGCCCTACGAGCAGTACTTC. Its translation: CASNFRGGPYEQYF.

This clonotype came up many times. The chain carries TRBV19 and TRBJ2-7; 8 bases match TRBD2. V trimming: 4 bases; J trimming: 6 bases; junction bases outside the gene matches: 11. Germline V CDR1 and CDR2: LNHDA, SQIVND (reference sequence). This CDR3 is built from 15 residues. Here the CDR3 DNA reads TGTGCCAGTAGTACCCAAGCGGGGGTGATTGTCGAGCAGTACTTC. It specifies CASSTQAGVIVEQYF.

As for this clonotype: The junction departs from the called germline gene at one end, perhaps through a read error. The rearrangement uses TRBV10-3 and TRBJ1-4, with 7 bases matching TRBD1. The V gene's germline CDR1 is ENHRY and CDR2 SYGVKD. The CDR3 contains 14 residues. CDR3 in amino acids: CASSYRQGNEKLFF. Written as DNA, the CDR3 is TGTGCCAGCAGTTACCGACAGGGAAATGAAAAACTGTTTTTT.

The CDR3 sequence is CASSLGRGRAAGANVLTF. The CDR3 nucleotides are TGTGCCAGCAGTTTAGGACGCGGGAGGGCCGCCGGGGCCAACGTCCTGACTTTC. V gene TRBV12-3 or TRBV12-4 combines with J gene TRBJ2-6; the match to TRBD2 covers 9 bases. Trimming at V came to 1 base and at J to 4 bases, leaving 8 bases not matched to a gene. This CDR3 is built from 18 residues.

In its sample, this clonotype was seen many times. The CDR3 DNA reads as TGTGCCAGCAGCTTAGGACAGGGCAGTAGGGGCTACACCTTC. It is translated as CASSLGQGSRGYTF. The V gene is TRBV7-2, the J gene TRBJ1-2, with 7 nucleotides matching TRBD1. The CDR3 is 14 residues long. The V gene's germline CDR1 is SGHTA and CDR2 FQGNSA. The junction had 7 bases not matched to a gene; V was cut back by 1 base and J by 8 bases.

The rearrangement links TRBV29-1 to TRBJ1-2; D remains ambiguous. Germline assignment: CDR1 SQVTM and CDR2 ANQGSEA. This CDR3 is built from 13 residues. Trimming removed 3 bases at V and 1 base at J, with 9 bases between. The CDR3, as DNA: TGCAGCGTTGAGCGCGATGTTAACTATGGCTACACCTTC. Encoded protein: CSVERDVNYGYTF.

This clonotype was counted at least ten times. The genes are TRBV7-8 and TRBJ2-7, with TRBD1 matching 8 bases. Losses at the gene ends were 4 bases for V and 6 bases for J; bases not matched to a gene: 11. Germline loops: CDR1 SGHVS, CDR2 FQNEAQ. The CDR3 runs to 15 residues. CDR3 bases: TGTGCCAGCAGCTCCAAGTTGAGACAGGGGAGCGAGCAGTACTTC. Residues: CASSSKLRQGSEQYF.

At least ten counts were recorded for this clonotype. One end of the junction varies from germline; a read error may be responsible. The chain has TRBV5-1 and TRBJ1-1; the D is unclear. The CDR3 spans 12 residues. Germline lookup yields CDR1 SGHRS and CDR2 YFSETQ. The CDR3 bases are TGTGCCAGCAGCAGCCGGGGCACTGAAGCTTTCTTT. Amino acids: CASSSRGTEAFF.

CDR3 in amino acids: CASSVVADRSYEQYF. The CDR3, as DNA: TGTGCCAGCAGCGTTGTTGCAGACAGGTCCTACGAGCAGTACTTC. The chain is built from TRBV9 and TRBJ2-7, with TRBD1 as a possible D gene (6 bases). The CDR3 extends over 15 amino acids. V shed 2 bases and J shed 1 base, with 13 bases lying between them. In germline, CDR1 is SGDLS, CDR2 YYNGEE. Combining the CDR3 with reference TRBV9 and TRBJ2-7 gives the whole variable domain DSGVTQTPKHLITATGQRVTLRCSPRSGDLSVYWYQQSLDQGLQFLIQYYNGEERAKGNILERFSAQQFPDLHSELNLSSLELGDSALYFCASSVVADRSYEQYFGPGTRLTVT.

As regards this clonotype: A much larger clone sits a single nucleotide away, making a read error possible. The genes are TRBV6-6 and TRBJ2-5; possibly TRBD1 for D (6 bases). The CDR3 totals 13 residues. Looked up from germline, CDR1 is MNHNY and CDR2 is SVGAGI (reference sequence). The CDR3 DNA reads as TGTGCCAGCAACTCCAGGGGTGTAGAGACCCGGTACTTC. Its translation is CASNSRGVETRYF.

The chain joins TRBV20-1 to TRBJ2-7, with TRBD1 as a possible D gene (5 bases). V was shortened by 0 bases and J by 0 bases, with 12 bases between the two germline ends. The CDR3 is 15 residues long. Germline loops: CDR1 DFQATT, CDR2 SNEGSKA (reference sequence). CDR3 in amino acids: CSARDRVRSSYEQYF. The CDR3 DNA is TGCAGTGCTAGAGACAGGGTCCGCAGCTCCTACGAGCAGTACTTC.

V is TRBV4-1 and J is TRBJ2-5; 9 bases are shared with TRBD2. Looked up from germline, CDR1 is MGHRA and CDR2 is YSYEKL. With V trimmed by 0 bases and J by 5 bases, 19 bases remained unmatched. The CDR3 is 20 residues long. CDR3: CASSQDRAALASGEGETQYF. The CDR3, as DNA: TGCGCCAGCAGCCAAGATCGAGCGGCGCTGGCTAGCGGGGAAGGTGAGACCCAGTACTTC.

In this sample, this clonotype turned up once. A junction end diverges from the germline sequence, so it may reflect a read error. The V call is TRBV25-1, the J call TRBJ2-2, with D tentatively TRBD2 (5 bases). Per the germline V gene, CDR1 is MGHDK and CDR2 is SYGVNS. The CDR3 extends over 15 amino acids. CDR3 sequence: CASSVGFGYTGELLF. For the CDR3, the DNA is TGTGCCAGCAGTGTGGGGTTTGGCTACACCGGGGAGCTGCTTTTT.

This clonotype was counted a few times. The genes are TRBV18 and TRBJ2-6; D not certain. V lost 4 bases, J lost 4 bases, and 11 bases lay in between. The CDR3 sequence is 15 residues long. Germline-derived CDR1 and CDR2 are KGHSH and LQKENI. The CDR3 protein is CASSLDPTGANVLTF. DNA of the CDR3: TGTGCCAGCTCACTAGACCCTACGGGGGCCAACGTCCTGACTTTC.

The CDR3 loop reads CASSFDSINEKLFF. DNA of the CDR3: TGTGCCAGCAGTTTCGACAGCATAAATGAAAAACTGTTTTTT. The rearrangement joins TRBV25-1 to TRBJ1-4, with a possible D match to TRBD1 (5 bases). CDR3 length: 14 amino acids. CDR1 and CDR2 from the germline V gene are MGHDK and SYGVNS. V was shortened by 5 bases and J by 5 bases, with 12 bases between the two germline ends.

This clonotype has ten or more counts. The V gene is TRBV24-1, the J gene TRBJ2-2, with D unclear. The V gene lost 3 bases and the J gene lost 2 bases, with 9 bases spanning the gap. CDR1 is KGHDR, CDR2 SFDVKD, per germline. The length of the CDR3 is 15 residues. The CDR3 coding sequence is TGTGCCACCAGTGATAGTACAGTTAACACCGGGGAGCTGTTTTTT. Translated: CATSDSTVNTGELFF.

The chain recombines TRBV15 with TRBJ1-3, with 7 bases identical to TRBD1. From germline, CDR1 is LNHNV and CDR2 YYDKDF (reference sequence). This CDR3 has 16 amino acids. V was clipped by 0 bases and J by 2 bases; unmatched bases: 4. CDR3 protein: CATSRDPGGPGNTIYF. Written as DNA, the CDR3 is TGTGCCACCAGCAGAGACCCAGGGGGACCTGGAAACACCATATATTTT.

This chain's CDR3 is CSAGVIETQYF. The CDR3 nucleotides are TGCAGCGCCGGAGTTATAGAGACCCAGTACTTC. The rearrangement uses TRBV29-1 and TRBJ2-5; D not certain. The CDR3 covers 11 residues. Trimming shortened V by 7 bases and J by 4 bases, and 10 bases separated the two germline ends. Germline V lookup: CDR1 SQVTM, CDR2 ANQGSEA.

In this sample, this clonotype turned up many times. The chain recombines TRBV14 with TRBJ2-7, with no clear D. The germline gives CDR1 SGHDN, CDR2 FVKESK. The CDR3 runs 14 residues. V was shortened by 4 bases and J by 4 bases, with 14 bases between the two germline ends. The CDR3, as DNA: TGTGCCAGCAGCCTAACGGGCCGGATTTACGAGCAGTACTTC. Translation gives CASSLTGRIYEQYF.

This clonotype was recorded only once. The chain recombines TRBV9 with TRBJ1-6, with D tentatively TRBD1 (6 bases). The CDR3 runs to 14 residues. The V gene lost 0 bases and the J gene lost 8 bases, with 9 bases spanning the gap. Germline V gene lookup returns CDR1 SGDLS and CDR2 YYNGEE. In DNA form, the CDR3 reads TGTGCCAGCAGCGTAGAGCCAGGGGATTCACCCCTCCACTTT. Amino acid sequence: CASSVEPGDSPLHF.

About this clonotype: Germline and junction disagree at one end, which may indicate a read error. The gene calls are TRBV5-5 and TRBJ1-1; the match to TRBD1 covers 7 bases. In germline, CDR1 is SGHKS, CDR2 YYEKEE (reference sequence). The CDR3 runs to 16 residues. CDR3 bases: TGCGCCAGCAGTTACCAGGAACAGGGGAGAGCCACTGAAGCTTCCTTT. The encoded protein is CASSYQEQGRATEASF.